This T cell receptor (beta chain) originates from a study of response to subunit inactivated influenza vaccine. On this clonotype: What it recognizes is unknown.

Findings of the study overall: The authors offered the suggestion that each seasonal influenza vaccination recruits few new T cells.

TCRdb reprocessed the RT-PCR reads via MiXCR and lists one record per CDR3 protein. The sample yields approximately 500,000 distinct CDR3 sequences, approximately 13% seen once. The V and J ends lost 8 bases and 8 bases, in that order; junction bases with no gene match: 3. This CDR3 has 12 residues. Material: PBMCs from blood, obtained roughly 47 days after vaccination. The rearrangement links TRBV12-3 or TRBV12-4 to TRBJ1-6; TRBD1 aligns across 7 bases. The receptor was derived from a man in his forties or fifties who received an inactivated influenza vaccine. The CDR3 sequence is CASRDRDSPLHF. The CDR3 DNA reads TGTGCCAGCCGGGACAGAGATTCACCCCTCCACTTT.